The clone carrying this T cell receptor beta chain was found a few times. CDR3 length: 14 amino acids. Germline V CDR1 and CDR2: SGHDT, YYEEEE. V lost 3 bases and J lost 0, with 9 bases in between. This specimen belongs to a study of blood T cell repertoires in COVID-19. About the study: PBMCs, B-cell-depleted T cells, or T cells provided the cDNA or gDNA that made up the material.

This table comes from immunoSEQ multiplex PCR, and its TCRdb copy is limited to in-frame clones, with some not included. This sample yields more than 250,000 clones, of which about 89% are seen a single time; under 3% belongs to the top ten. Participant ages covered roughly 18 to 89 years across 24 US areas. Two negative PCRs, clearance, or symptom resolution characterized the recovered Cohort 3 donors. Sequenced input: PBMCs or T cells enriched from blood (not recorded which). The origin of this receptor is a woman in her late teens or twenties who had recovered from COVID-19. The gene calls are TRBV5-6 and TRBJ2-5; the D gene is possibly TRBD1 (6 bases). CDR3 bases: TGTGCCAGCAGCTGGGACAACGACCAAGAGACCCAGTACTTC. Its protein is CASSWDNDQETQYF.